Presented here are 18 T cell receptor beta chains from one specimen sequenced in a study of T cell responses to AZD1222 COVID-19 vaccine. The repertoire was sequenced with immunoSEQ multiplex PCR; TCRdb's copy has only in-frame clones and lacks some. The sample records about 140,000 clones, more than 85% being singletons. This specimen was peripheral blood, taken 28 days after the second AZD1222 dose. The receptors were sampled from an adult who received the AZD1222 COVID-19 vaccine.

This chain uses TRBV18 with TRBJ2-2; D is unresolved. CDR3 length: 14 residues. Germline CDR1 is KGHSH and CDR2 is LQKENI. Trimming shortened V by 4 bases and J by 3 bases, and 9 bases separated the two germline ends. The CDR3 spells CASSLIRDTGELFF. The DNA of the CDR3 is TGTGCCAGCTCACTTATACGAGACACCGGGGAGCTGTTTTTT.

The chain has TRBV13 and TRBJ2-3; TRBD2 is a possible D gene (5 bases). Germline CDR1 PRHDT, CDR2 FYEKMQ (reference sequence). V dropped 6 bases and J dropped 6 bases, with 16 bases sitting between them. This CDR3 region has 14 residues. The CDR3: CASRLIRGWDTQYF. CDR3 sequence (DNA): TGTGCCAGCAGACTCATCCGCGGGTGGGATACGCAGTATTTT.

This rearrangement joins TRBV6-5 to TRBJ2-7, with TRBD2 matching 10 bases. The CDR3 contains 13 residues. CDR1 and CDR2 (germline): MNHEY, SVGAGI. Unmatched junction bases numbered 5, after V lost 10 bases and J lost 2 bases. The CDR3 DNA follows: TGTGCCACCAGGACTAGCGGAACCTACGAGCAGTACTTC. Its translation is CATRTSGTYEQYF.

The rearrangement joins TRBV10-3 to TRBJ2-1; TRBD2 is a possible D gene (6 bases). Germline CDR1 and CDR2: ENHRY and SYGVKD. This CDR3 contains 16 residues. Trimming took 8 bases from V and 4 from J, leaving 21 bases between them. The DNA of the CDR3 is TGTGCCATCCGCGAGGTGGGTAGCGGAGTTTACAATGAGCAGTTCTTC. This codes for CAIREVGSGVYNEQFF.

This clone was seen only once. The V gene is TRBV2, the J gene TRBJ2-1, with 8 nucleotides matching TRBD2. This CDR3 has 15 residues. Germline V lookup: CDR1 SNHLY, CDR2 FYNNEI. Unmatched junction bases numbered 13, after V lost 7 bases and J lost 8 bases. CDR3 DNA sequence: TGTGCCAGCACCACAGCGGGAGCCCTTCCTCATGAGCAGTTCTTC. As protein: CASTTAGALPHEQFF.

The chain carries TRBV7-9 and TRBJ2-2, with 9 bases that match TRBD1. V lost 5 bases, J lost 4 bases, and 5 bases stayed unmatched. This CDR3 is built from 15 residues. Per germline, CDR1 SEHNR and CDR2 FQNEAQ (reference sequence). CDR3 residues: CASSPRDRATGELFF. CDR3 coding DNA: TGTGCCAGCAGCCCAAGGGACAGGGCCACCGGGGAGCTGTTTTTT. Supplemented by reference TRBV7-9 and TRBJ2-2, the full variable domain reads DTGVSQNPRHKITKRGQNVTFRCDPISEHNRLYWYRQTLGQGPEFLTYFQNEAQLEKSRLLSDRFSAERPKGSFSTLEIQRTEQGDSAMYLCASSPRDRATGELFFGEGSRLTVL.

The DNA for the CDR3 is TGTGCCAGCAGCCCGGGCCTGGTGACAGGGGGCCCGTACGAGCAGTACTTC. It specifies CASSPGLVTGGPYEQYF. The genes are TRBV3-1 (or the pseudogene TRBV3-2) and TRBJ2-7; 10 nucleotides line up with TRBD1. CDR3 length equals 17 residues. In germline, CDR1 is LGHDT, CDR2 YNNKEL (reference sequence). V lost 4 bases, J lost 4 bases, and 13 bases stayed unmatched.

The CDR3 DNA reads TGTGCCAGCAGCCCCAGGGGAGGGAACCAAGAGACCCAGTACTTC. Translated: CASSPRGGNQETQYF. The V gene is TRBV7-3, the J gene TRBJ2-5; TRBD2 might be the D (7 bases). Per germline, CDR1 SGHTA and CDR2 FQGTGA. CDR3 length: 15 residues. V dropped 5 bases and J dropped 0 bases, with 13 bases sitting between them. Together with reference TRBV7-3 and TRBJ2-5, the CDR3 gives the full variable domain: GAGVSQTPSNKVTEKGKYVELRCDPISGHTALYWYRQSLGQGPEFLIYFQGTGAADDSGLPNDRFFAVRPEGSVSTLKIQRTERGDSAVYLCASSPRGGNQETQYFGPGTRLLVL.

The CDR3 region is CASSLLTNSDTQYF. The CDR3 DNA reads as TGTGCCAGCAGCCTATTGACTAACTCAGATACGCAGTATTTT. The rearrangement links TRBV5-4 to TRBJ2-3, with a tentative D call TRBD2 (5 bases). This CDR3 is 14 amino acids long. Germline assignment: CDR1 SGHNT and CDR2 YYREEE (reference sequence). V was pared by 4 bases and J by 4 bases, with 13 bases between.

The chain has TRBV7-3 and TRBJ2-4, with 8 bases that match TRBD2. CDR3 size: 16 residues. With 5 bases clipped from V and 2 bases from J, the junction kept 8 bases outside the gene matches. In germline, CDR1 is SGHTA, CDR2 FQGTGA. CDR3 loop: CASSAGLVSTKNIQYF. CDR3 in DNA: TGTGCCAGCAGCGCGGGACTAGTGTCGACCAAAAACATTCAGTACTTC.

V usage is TRBV5-1 and J usage is TRBJ2-7; D remains unclear. Per germline, CDR1 SGHRS and CDR2 YFSETQ. The CDR3 runs 13 residues. The V end was cut by 0 bases, the J end by 7 bases, with 11 bases between. The CDR3: CASSLAQDGEQYF. The CDR3 DNA follows: TGCGCCAGCAGCTTGGCCCAGGACGGGGAGCAGTACTTC.

This sequence joins TRBV9 and TRBJ1-6; 7 bases agree with TRBD1. CDR1 is SGDLS and CDR2 is YYNGEE in the germline V gene. The CDR3 runs to 15 residues. J was trimmed by 8 bases and V by 3 bases; bases with no gene match: 8. The CDR3 protein is CASSAGGTEDSPLHF. The CDR3 nucleotides are TGTGCCAGCAGCGCTGGTGGGACAGAAGATTCACCCCTCCACTTT.

The rearrangement joins TRBV6-2 or TRBV6-3 to TRBJ2-7; D remains ambiguous. V dropped 6 bases and J dropped 3 bases, with 6 bases sitting between them. Germline loops: CDR1 MNHEY, CDR2 SVGEGT. The CDR3 length is 11 residues. The CDR3 DNA follows: TGTGCCAGCAGCCGTGACTACGAGCAGTACTTC. Residues: CASSRDYEQYF.

V and J are TRBV3-1 (or the pseudogene TRBV3-2) and TRBJ2-1; unclear D gene. The germline V and J ends were trimmed by 5 bases and 3 bases, with 11 bases remaining between them. The CDR3 contains 14 residues. Germline loops: CDR1 LGHDT, CDR2 YNNKEL (reference sequence). The CDR3 sequence is CASSVANSYNEQFF. DNA for the CDR3: TGTGCCAGCAGCGTCGCGAACAGCTACAATGAGCAGTTCTTC.

This chain joins TRBV24-1 and TRBJ2-3; D is uncertain. Germline V lookup: CDR1 KGHDR, CDR2 SFDVKD. Trimming shortened V by 4 bases and J by 4 bases, and 8 bases separated the two germline ends. There are 13 residues in the CDR3. CDR3 sequence (DNA): TGTGCCACCAGTGACCGAGGCGCAGATACGCAGTATTTT. Protein sequence: CATSDRGADTQYF.

The genes are TRBV7-9 and TRBJ1-2, with a tentative D call TRBD1 (5 bases). The CDR3 is made up of 15 amino acids. Trimming removed 0 bases from V and 0 bases from J, with 8 bases in between. Germline values: CDR1 SEHNR, CDR2 FQNEAQ (reference sequence). The DNA of the CDR3 is TGTGCCAGCAGCTTAGCGGGGGGGACTAACTATGGCTACACCTTC. Translating gives CASSLAGGTNYGYTF.

This chain uses TRBV19 with TRBJ2-3; 9 bases are shared with TRBD2. Trimming at V came to 1 base and at J to 1 base, leaving 3 bases not matched to a gene. Per germline, CDR1 LNHDA and CDR2 SQIVND (reference sequence). The CDR3 runs to 16 residues. The CDR3 bases are TGTGCCAGTAGTATAGGCCGACTAGCGGGCACAGATACGCAGTATTTT. It yields the protein CASSIGRLAGTDTQYF.

The chain uses TRBV6-5 and TRBJ2-7, with 12 nucleotides matching TRBD2. This CDR3 comprises 15 residues. Trimming cost V 7 bases and J 4 bases; bases outside gene matches: 8. Germline loops: CDR1 MNHEY, CDR2 SVGAGI. This CDR3 reads CASTVLAGGLYEQYF. Written as DNA, the CDR3 is TGTGCCAGCACCGTACTAGCGGGGGGCCTTTACGAGCAGTACTTC.